Listed below are T cell receptor beta chains from one sample, sequenced in a study of beta chain features in type 1 diabetes. TCRdb's copy holds only in-frame clones and misses some; the assay was immunoSEQ multiplex PCR. The top ten clones hold approximately 0.05% of a sample with roughly 500,000 clones, about an eighth of them seen once. Input material: naive CD4+ T cells from blood. The receptors originated from a woman between 18 and 29 years old in good health. The CDR3 runs from the conserved cysteine through the conserved F or W. The order of the fields is J gene, V gene, clone size, CDR3 protein. Clone size, where shown, is once, few, many, or a class for clones that have expanded.

j_call: TRBJ2-4
v_call: TRBV7-9
clone_size: many
cdr3_aa: CASSLVVTVLQAKNIQYF

j_call: TRBJ1-5
v_call: TRBV27
clone_size: NA
cdr3_aa: CASPDRGMGQPQHF

j_call: TRBJ2-3
v_call: TRBV28
clone_size: few
cdr3_aa: CASSLRGGRKGYF

j_call: TRBJ2-7
v_call: TRBV18
clone_size: few
cdr3_aa: CASSPKTGIHYEQYF

j_call: TRBJ1-1
v_call: TRBV7-9
clone_size: few
cdr3_aa: CASSLQTGIGTEAFF

j_call: TRBJ2-1
v_call: TRBV10-3
clone_size: NA
cdr3_aa: CAISLSGREQFF

j_call: TRBJ2-2
v_call: TRBV9
clone_size: NA
cdr3_aa: CASSARQGGELFF

j_call: TRBJ2-1
v_call: TRBV2
clone_size: few
cdr3_aa: CASSEEARSAFNEQFF

j_call: TRBJ2-3
v_call: TRBV30
clone_size: few
cdr3_aa: CAWSSPVLAGVPDTQYF

j_call: TRBJ1-5
v_call: TRBV7-9
clone_size: few
cdr3_aa: CASSLGGQPQHF

j_call: TRBJ1-1
v_call: TRBV20-1
clone_size: NA
cdr3_aa: CSVPRNTEAFF

j_call: TRBJ1-1
v_call: TRBV13
clone_size: NA
cdr3_aa: CASSPSYSVTEAFF

j_call: TRBJ2-1
v_call: TRBV28
clone_size: few
cdr3_aa: CASSPNTGGPRYNEQFF

j_call: TRBJ1-5
v_call: TRBV7-9
clone_size: NA
cdr3_aa: CASSLDAGPNQPQHF

j_call: TRBJ2-1
v_call: TRBV30
clone_size: many
cdr3_aa: CAWRDPGLGTFF

j_call: TRBJ2-1
v_call: TRBV5-1
clone_size: NA
cdr3_aa: CASTRGSYNEQFF

j_call: TRBJ1-2
v_call: TRBV5-6
clone_size: NA
cdr3_aa: CASSLTVNYGYTF

j_call: TRBJ1-1
v_call: TRBV2
clone_size: NA
cdr3_aa: CASVREGNTEAFF

j_call: TRBJ2-6
v_call: TRBV7-9
clone_size: few
cdr3_aa: CASSTWPGQSGANVLTF

j_call: TRBJ1-6
v_call: TRBV19
clone_size: NA
cdr3_aa: CASSITSNSPLHF

j_call: TRBJ2-3
v_call: TRBV18
clone_size: few
cdr3_aa: CASSQADTQYF

j_call: TRBJ1-4
v_call: TRBV30
clone_size: NA
cdr3_aa: CAWSIQQNEKLFF

j_call: TRBJ2-3
v_call: TRBV6-6
clone_size: NA
cdr3_aa: CASSHPGQGRDTQYF

j_call: TRBJ2-7
v_call: TRBV7-2
clone_size: once
cdr3_aa: CASSFRQGSSYEQYF

j_call: TRBJ1-4
v_call: TRBV2
clone_size: few
cdr3_aa: CASNSDRGREKLFF

j_call: TRBJ2-3
v_call: TRBV7-9
clone_size: few
cdr3_aa: CASSRTSGGTDTQYF

j_call: TRBJ2-3
v_call: TRBV10-3
clone_size: few
cdr3_aa: CAISASGSATDTQYF

j_call: TRBJ2-3
v_call: TRBV5-1
clone_size: few
cdr3_aa: CASSPAGDTQYF

j_call: TRBJ1-6
v_call: TRBV4-2
clone_size: NA
cdr3_aa: CASSQDRPGANSPLHF

j_call: TRBJ2-2
v_call: TRBV11-1
clone_size: NA
cdr3_aa: CASSMPGTGFTGELFF

j_call: TRBJ2-1
v_call: TRBV7-2
clone_size: few
cdr3_aa: CASSLWAVSYNEQFF

j_call: TRBJ2-7
v_call: TRBV7-2
clone_size: few
cdr3_aa: CASSLVGWGSEQYF

j_call: TRBJ1-2
v_call: TRBV28
clone_size: NA
cdr3_aa: CASSLTGTGGYTF

j_call: TRBJ2-6
v_call: TRBV2
clone_size: few
cdr3_aa: CASAATSGANVLTF

j_call: TRBJ2-3
v_call: TRBV4-3
clone_size: NA
cdr3_aa: CASSQDKVADTQYF

j_call: TRBJ1-2
v_call: TRBV2
clone_size: NA
cdr3_aa: CASRDNNYGYTF

j_call: TRBJ2-5
v_call: TRBV7-3
clone_size: few
cdr3_aa: CASSLSGNQETQYF

j_call: TRBJ1-2
v_call: TRBV5-1
clone_size: NA
cdr3_aa: CASSRIETGIYYGYTF

j_call: TRBJ2-1
v_call: TRBV19
clone_size: NA
cdr3_aa: CASSAASGRARNEQFF

j_call: TRBJ1-1
v_call: TRBV7-9
clone_size: NA
cdr3_aa: CASSLALRDTEAFF

j_call: TRBJ1-2
v_call: TRBV7-9
clone_size: few
cdr3_aa: CASSRSGQGPGYTF

j_call: TRBJ1-3
v_call: TRBV7-6
clone_size: NA
cdr3_aa: CASSLHTAGNTIYF

j_call: TRBJ1-4
v_call: TRBV30
clone_size: few
cdr3_aa: CAWSVQVNEKLFF

j_call: TRBJ1-2
v_call: TRBV29-1
clone_size: NA
cdr3_aa: CSASGGSGYRNF

j_call: TRBJ1-6
v_call: TRBV7-9
clone_size: NA
cdr3_aa: CASSSGTGGNRPPLHF

j_call: TRBJ2-7
v_call: TRBV7-2
clone_size: NA
cdr3_aa: CASSLGVGRGGEQYF

j_call: TRBJ2-5
v_call: TRBV4-1
clone_size: once
cdr3_aa: CASSRTVLFESQYF

j_call: TRBJ2-1
v_call: TRBV7-9
clone_size: few
cdr3_aa: CASSSSGRRNEQFF

j_call: TRBJ2-7
v_call: TRBV6-6
clone_size: NA
cdr3_aa: CASSYSRGKHYEQYF

j_call: TRBJ2-3
v_call: TRBV6-5
clone_size: few
cdr3_aa: CASSSTASTDTQYF

j_call: TRBJ1-1
v_call: TRBV29-1
clone_size: few
cdr3_aa: CSVVMGLDTEAFF